Detailed here is one TCR beta chain. Per the authors' pipeline: Amplified reference gene primers provided the basis for estimating nucleated cell counts. Data came from immunoSEQ multiplex PCR; TCRdb stores just in-frame clones and leaves some out. Clonal size and the V and J genes are those of that table, whereas D and trimming came from the DNA. In the table there are 100,000 or so clones, 80% to 90% of which are singletons. This CDR3 is 15 amino acids long. V was clipped by 4 bases and J by 0 bases, with 12 bases between them. Germline CDR1 is ENHRY and CDR2 is SYGVKD. This sample was taken from a study of blood T cell repertoires in COVID-19.

The sample taken for sequencing was peripheral blood. V and J are TRBV10-3 and TRBJ1-1; no clear D gene. This TCR came from a human donor in a cohort sampled during active COVID-19. The CDR3, as DNA: TGTGCCATCAGTGGGACTGATGAAGTGAACACTGAAGCTTTCTTT. As protein: CAISGTDEVNTEAFF.